These T cell receptor beta chains were read from a single sample in a study of T cell repertoires in breast cancer. MiXCR, applied by TCRdb to the emulsion pairing reads, yields one record per CDR3 protein. Of about 40,000 distinct CDR3 sequences listed, about 50% are singletons. The sample was CD8+ T cells. These receptors were obtained from a pool of human donors with breast cancer or a healthy control (not recorded which). Each CDR3 is given with its conserved first and last residue. The order of the fields is D gene, J gene, clone size, V gene, CDR3 protein, CDR3 DNA. The D gene is left open where the match is weak. Some rows mark clone size as missing; the rest say once, few, many or name a class of expanded clone.

>-|TRBJ1-2|few|TRBV7-2
CASSLGWDYYGYTF
TGTGCCAGCAGCTTAGGTTGGGACTATTATGGCTACACCTTC
>TRBD2|TRBJ2-5|-|TRBV9
CATSSGSGETQYF
TGTGCCACCTCTAGCGGGAGTGGCGAGACCCAGTACTTC
>-|TRBJ2-1|-|TRBV20-1
CSSTRTGANSYNEQFF
TGCAGTTCCACCCGAACGGGGGCGAACTCCTACAATGAGCAGTTCTTC
>-|TRBJ1-5|many|TRBV28
CASSSGQLSNQPQHF
TGTGCCAGCAGTTCAGGACAGCTTAGCAATCAGCCCCAGCATTTT
>TRBD2|TRBJ2-1|-|TRBV4-2
CASSPTAGGPNEQFF
TGTGCCAGCAGCCCGACGGCGGGGGGGCCCAATGAGCAGTTCTTC
>-|TRBJ1-5|-|TRBV19
CASTHGDQPQHF
TGTGCCAGTACGCATGGAGATCAGCCCCAGCATTTT
>TRBD1|TRBJ1-1|-|TRBV28
CASSSTGARTEAFF
TGTGCCAGCAGTTCGACAGGGGCGCGAACTGAAGCTTTCTTT
>-|TRBJ1-1|-|TRBV5-1
CASRRQLNTEAFF
TGCGCCAGCAGGAGACAGCTGAACACTGAAGCTTTCTTT
>TRBD1|TRBJ1-2|-|TRBV7-2
CASSAVYRGPYDYTF
TGTGCCAGCAGCGCCGTTTACAGGGGCCCTTATGACTACACCTTC
>-|TRBJ2-7|-|TRBV20-1
CSASDNYEQYF
TGCAGTGCGTCAGATAACTACGAGCAGTACTTC
>-|TRBJ2-7|-|TRBV20-1
CSAQPLSGPNYEQYF
TGCAGTGCCCAGCCCCTCAGCGGGCCTAACTACGAGCAGTACTTC
>TRBD1|TRBJ1-1|few|TRBV4-1
CASSQRTGSQNTEAFF
TGCGCCAGCAGCCAGAGGACAGGGAGCCAGAACACTGAAGCTTTCTTT
>-|TRBJ2-1|-|TRBV15
CATSRARGYNEQFF
TGTGCCACCAGCAGAGCAAGGGGTTACAATGAGCAGTTCTTC
>-|TRBJ1-2|few|TRBV6-5
CASSYSAEGEDYGYTF
TGTGCCAGCAGTTACTCGGCGGAGGGTGAGGACTATGGCTACACCTTC
>TRBD1|TRBJ2-3|few|TRBV7-9
CASSLGDRAADTQYF
TGTGCCAGCAGCTTAGGGGACAGGGCTGCAGATACGCAGTATTTT
>TRBD2|TRBJ2-1|-|TRBV7-2
CASSSGGQSIDEQFF
TGTGCCAGCAGCTCGGGGGGGCAATCGATCGATGAGCAGTTCTTC
>-|TRBJ2-6|-|TRBV6-1
CASRPDSRPYSRSGANVLTF
TGTGCCAGCAGACCGGATTCCCGTCCGTATTCCCGCTCTGGGGCCAACGTCCTGACTTTC
>TRBD1|TRBJ1-2|-|TRBV7-3
CASSLKPTLYGTGAGYTF
TGTGCCAGCAGCTTAAAACCGACACTCTACGGGACAGGGGCCGGCTACACCTTC
>-|TRBJ2-1|few|TRBV12-3/TRBV12-4
CASSLGLVGNEQFF
TGTGCCAGCAGTTTGGGGCTAGTGGGGAATGAGCAGTTCTTC
>-|TRBJ2-7|-|TRBV6-2/TRBV6-3
CASSHASSYEQYF
TGTGCCAGCAGCCACGCGTCCTCCTACGAGCAGTACTTC
>TRBD1|TRBJ1-1|few|TRBV19
CASTEGARTEAFF
TGTGCCAGTACCGAGGGGGCGCGCACTGAAGCTTTCTTT
>-|TRBJ1-1|-|TRBV7-6
CASSSIGAGEAFF
TGTGCCAGCAGCTCTATCGGGGCAGGCGAAGCTTTCTTT
>TRBD2|TRBJ2-7|-|TRBV20-1
CSASLTSGIYEQYF
TGCAGTGCTAGCCTGACTAGCGGCATTTACGAGCAGTACTTC
>-|TRBJ1-2|few|TRBV27
CASSLGSLGKGVYGYTF
TGTGCCAGCAGTTTAGGAAGTTTGGGCAAGGGGGTCTATGGCTACACCTTC
>-|TRBJ1-1|few|TRBV15
CATSPYRDGSTEAFF
TGTGCCACCAGCCCCTACAGGGATGGTAGCACTGAAGCTTTCTTT
>-|TRBJ1-5|few|TRBV27
CASSPRTAVGSNQPQHF
TGTGCCAGCAGTCCAAGGACAGCCGTGGGGTCCAATCAGCCCCAGCATTTT
>-|TRBJ2-3|-|TRBV20-1
CSASQQGRDTQYF
TGCAGTGCTAGTCAGCAGGGAAGAGATACGCAGTATTTT
>-|TRBJ2-1|-|TRBV19
CASRATTYNEQFF
TGTGCCAGCAGAGCAACCACTTACAATGAGCAGTTCTTC
>TRBD2|TRBJ2-3|-|TRBV5-1
CASSARGGAADTQYF
TGCGCCAGCAGCGCGCGCGGGGGGGCCGCAGATACGCAGTATTTT
>-|TRBJ1-2|-|TRBV15
CATSRETGSYGYTF
TGTGCCACCAGCAGAGAGACGGGAAGCTATGGCTACACCTTC
>TRBD2|TRBJ2-1|-|TRBV19
CASSIGLASRYNEQFF
TGTGCCAGTAGTATAGGACTAGCGAGCAGATACAATGAGCAGTTCTTC
>-|TRBJ2-2|-|TRBV24-1
CATSDFRGTTGELFF
TGTGCCACCAGTGATTTCCGGGGGACCACCGGGGAGCTGTTTTTT
>-|TRBJ2-7|-|TRBV12-3/TRBV12-4
CASSLWGPYEQYF
TGTGCCAGCAGTTTGTGGGGACCCTACGAGCAGTACTTC
>-|TRBJ1-1|few|TRBV7-9
CASSLGGSTEAFF
TGTGCCAGCAGCTTAGGGGGTAGCACTGAAGCTTTCTTT
>TRBD2|TRBJ2-1|-|TRBV20-1
CSARTGTSGGAEQFF
TGCAGTGCTAGAACGGGGACTAGCGGGGGGGCGGAGCAGTTCTTC
>TRBD2|TRBJ2-1|-|TRBV7-8
CASSSGAAGGNNEQSF
TGTGCTAGCAGCTCTGGAGCAGCGGGGGGTAACAATGAGCAGTCCTTC
>TRBD1|TRBJ2-1|-|TRBV20-1
CSARGTARHNEQFF
TGCAGTGCTAGGGGGACAGCTAGACACAATGAGCAGTTCTTC
>TRBD2|TRBJ2-1|-|TRBV19
CASSISSGGEQFF
TGTGCCAGTAGTATTTCTAGCGGGGGTGAGCAGTTCTTC
>TRBD2|TRBJ2-3|-|TRBV7-3
CASSPGTSGSTDTQYF
TGTGCCAGCAGCCCTGGGACTAGCGGGAGCACAGATACGCAGTATTTT